These 19 T cell receptor beta chains originate from one sample sequenced in a study of blood T cell repertoires in COVID-19. Generated by immunoSEQ multiplex PCR, the TCRdb table keeps only in-frame clones and is missing some. The sample lists hundreds of thousands of clones, roughly nine tenths seen once, with about 12% in the top ten. The sample taken for sequencing was peripheral blood. These receptors originate from a young woman who had recovered from COVID-19.

The genes are TRBV10-3 and TRBJ1-4; 7 bases are a match to TRBD1. There are 13 residues in the CDR3. Germline V lookup: CDR1 ENHRY, CDR2 SYGVKD. The V gene end was trimmed by 4 bases and the J gene end by 5 bases; junction bases not matched to a gene: 1. CDR3 DNA: TGTGCCATCAGTGGGGGACAGAATGAAAAACTGTTTTTT. This sequence encodes CAISGGQNEKLFF.

V gene TRBV5-6 combines with J gene TRBJ2-1, with 8 nucleotides matching TRBD1. V was clipped by 0 bases and J by 5 bases; unmatched bases: 4. Germline loops: CDR1 SGHDT, CDR2 YYEEEE. This CDR3 region has 15 residues. The CDR3 DNA is TGTGCCAGCAGCTTGGAGCCGGGACAGGACAATGAGCAGTTCTTC. It codes for CASSLEPGQDNEQFF.

This clone showed up just once. The chain recombines TRBV30 with TRBJ1-1; D uncertain. The CDR3 spans 14 residues. V was shortened by 2 bases and J by 5 bases, with 15 bases between the two germline ends. Looked up from germline, CDR1 is GTSNPN and CDR2 is SVGIG (reference sequence). The CDR3 protein is CAWSMKAGRTEAFF. The CDR3 bases are TGTGCCTGGAGTATGAAGGCGGGGAGGACTGAAGCTTTCTTT.

The V call is TRBV9, the J call TRBJ1-6; perhaps TRBD1 as D (6 bases). This CDR3 contains 16 residues. Per the germline V gene, CDR1 is SGDLS and CDR2 is YYNGEE. Trimming removed 0 bases from V and 10 bases from J, with 17 bases in between. As DNA, the CDR3 is TGTGCCAGCAGCGTAGATGGGGGCTCCCCATGGTCACCCCTCCACTTT. Translation gives CASSVDGGSPWSPLHF.

J is TRBJ2-3 and V is TRBV9; 11 nucleotides match TRBD2. The V gene's germline CDR1 is SGDLS and CDR2 YYNGEE. This CDR3 has 21 amino acids. Germline trimming cut 3 bases from V and 2 bases from J; bases unmatched to any gene: 20. The CDR3 region is CASSEPLSTSGRAGNTDTQYF. The CDR3 DNA follows: TGTGCCAGCAGCGAACCCCTCTCAACTAGCGGGAGAGCGGGGAACACAGATACGCAGTATTTT.

The chain is built from TRBV30 and TRBJ1-2, with D unclear. V lost 2 bases, J lost 0 bases, and 7 bases lay in between. Germline V gives CDR1 GTSNPN, CDR2 SVGIG (reference sequence). The CDR3 has 13 residues. The CDR3: CAWSLTANYGYTF. DNA for the CDR3: TGTGCCTGGAGTCTCACAGCTAACTATGGCTACACCTTC.

This chain joins TRBV2 and TRBJ2-2; 7 bases fit TRBD1. CDR3 length: 17 amino acids. Germline V gene sequence: CDR1 SNHLY, CDR2 FYNNEI. Germline trimming cut 3 bases from V and 3 bases from J; bases unmatched to any gene: 10. Here the CDR3 reads CASSDVGRGSYTGELFF. CDR3 DNA sequence: TGTGCCAGCAGTGACGTAGGCAGGGGGTCGTACACCGGGGAGCTGTTTTTT.

J is TRBJ2-7 and V is TRBV13, with D perhaps matching TRBD1 (6 bases). CDR1 PRHDT and CDR2 FYEKMQ come from the germline V gene (reference sequence). Trimming pared 4 bases from V and 1 base from J, leaving 20 bases between. The CDR3 loop spans 17 amino acids. CDR3 loop: CASSSTEYREPSYEQYF. The CDR3 coding sequence is TGTGCCAGCAGCTCCACGGAGTACAGGGAACCGTCCTACGAGCAGTACTTC.

In DNA form, the CDR3 reads TGCGCCAGCGGGGGACAGGGTTTGGAGACCCAGTACTTC. Translated: CASGGQGLETQYF. The chain has TRBV5-1 and TRBJ2-5; 9 nucleotides match TRBD1. From germline, CDR1 is SGHRS and CDR2 YFSETQ. This CDR3 spans 13 amino acids. V trimming: 7 bases; J trimming: 5 bases; junction bases outside the gene matches: 6.

This clone has a single count. This sample also contains other DNA sequences that code for the same CDR3. J is TRBJ2-7 and V is TRBV11-1; D is perhaps TRBD1 (5 bases). Germline CDR1 SGHAT, CDR2 FQDESV (reference sequence). The CDR3 is 14 residues long. Trimming shortened V by 5 bases and J by 4 bases, and 15 bases separated the two germline ends. This CDR3 is CASSLAGALYEQYF. The CDR3, as DNA: TGTGCCAGCAGCCTTGCTGGGGCTCTATACGAGCAGTACTTC.

The genes are TRBV2 and TRBJ2-7; D unresolved. The V gene lost 2 bases and the J gene lost 7 bases, with 6 bases spanning the gap. CDR1 and CDR2 (germline): SNHLY, FYNNEI. The CDR3 is 11 amino acids. The CDR3 region has the DNA TGTGCCAGCAGTGAATTCCGGGAGCAGTACTTC. It yields the protein CASSEFREQYF. The variable domain in full, with the rest retrieved from reference TRBV2 and TRBJ2-7, is EPEVTQTPSHQVTQMGQEVILRCVPISNHLYFYWYRQILGQKVEFLVSFYNNEISEKSEIFDDQFSVERPDGSNFTLKIRSTKLEDSAMYFCASSEFREQYFGPGTRLTVT.

DNA of the CDR3: TGCAGTGCTAGTAAGCCTAGCGGGAGCACAGATACGCAGTATTTT. It translates to CSASKPSGSTDTQYF. The chain recombines TRBV20-1 with TRBJ2-3; 8 bases line up with TRBD2. Germline V gene sequence: CDR1 DFQATT, CDR2 SNEGSKA (reference sequence). V shed 3 bases, J shed 0 bases, and the junction held 5 bases outside the gene matches. CDR3 length equals 15 residues.

This rearrangement joins TRBV5-5 to TRBJ1-4; TRBD1 matches 7 bases. There are 18 residues in the CDR3. Trimming took 3 bases from V and 0 from J; bases not matched to a gene: 11. From germline, CDR1 is SGHKS and CDR2 YYEKEE (reference sequence). This CDR3 is CASSSVRDSLATNEKLFF. The CDR3 DNA follows: TGTGCCAGCAGCTCAGTTAGGGACAGCCTTGCAACTAATGAAAAACTGTTTTTT.

The rearrangement links TRBV11-2 to TRBJ2-7; 8 bases are shared with TRBD2. The V gene's germline CDR1 is SGHAT and CDR2 FQNNGV. Unmatched junction bases numbered 5, after V lost 4 bases and J lost 0 bases. The CDR3 spans 15 residues. The CDR3 protein is CASSSPLADSYEQYF. CDR3 in DNA: TGTGCCAGCAGCTCACCACTAGCGGACTCCTACGAGCAGTACTTC.

The chain couples TRBV18 to TRBJ1-1, with 7 positions matching TRBD1. V lost 3 bases, J lost 4 bases, and 2 bases stayed unmatched. Germline V gene sequence: CDR1 KGHSH, CDR2 LQKENI. The CDR3 length is 13 residues. DNA of the CDR3: TGTGCCAGCTCACCCGCAGGGGGCACTGAAGCTTTCTTT. Amino acids: CASSPAGGTEAFF.

The chain carries TRBV6-5 and TRBJ2-1, with 9 positions matching TRBD2. Germline lookup yields CDR1 MNHEY and CDR2 SVGAGI. J gave up 4 bases and V 2 bases, and 6 bases lay outside the gene matches. The CDR3 totals 16 residues. CDR3 protein: CASSYVSGSKYNEQFF. CDR3 nucleotide sequence: TGTGCCAGCAGTTACGTTAGCGGGAGTAAATACAATGAGCAGTTCTTC.

This sequence joins TRBV7-2 and TRBJ2-7; TRBD2 is a possible D gene (6 bases). Germline V lookup: CDR1 SGHTA, CDR2 FQGNSA. The CDR3 runs to 14 residues. The germline V and J ends were trimmed by 3 bases and 2 bases, with 11 bases remaining between them. CDR3 nucleotide sequence: TGTGCCAGCAGCTTTCAAGGAGGGGCCTACGAGCAGTACTTC. This sequence encodes CASSFQGGAYEQYF.

In this sample, this clone turned up once. J is TRBJ1-1 and V is TRBV18, with 8 bases that match TRBD1. The CDR3 loop spans 15 amino acids. Germline V gene data show CDR1 as KGHSH and CDR2 as LQKENI. V lost 4 bases, J lost 1 base, and 5 bases stayed unmatched. CDR3 sequence: CASSLGQGPNTEAFF. In DNA form, the CDR3 reads TGTGCCAGCTCACTTGGACAGGGCCCGAACACTGAAGCTTTCTTT.

V is TRBV7-6 and J is TRBJ1-2; D may be TRBD1 (6 bases). There are 15 residues in the CDR3. The germline gives CDR1 SGHVS, CDR2 FNYEAQ. V shed 5 bases and J shed 0 bases, with 13 bases lying between them. CDR3 sequence: CASSPGEGANYGYTF. The CDR3 coding sequence is TGTGCCAGCAGCCCCGGGGAGGGGGCTAACTATGGCTACACCTTC.